These T cell receptor beta chains were read from a single sample in a study of CD8+ T cells in alopecia areata. The method was immunoSEQ multiplex PCR; TCRdb's version includes in-frame clones alone and lacks a portion of them. The top ten clones hold 20% to 25% of a sample with about 110,000 clones, approximately 61% of them seen once. The sample taken for sequencing was NKG2D-low CD8+ T cells sorted from blood. The receptors were gathered from a human donor with alopecia areata. Both conserved end residues are part of each CDR3. The D gene is left open where the match is weak. Clone size is not always given. Where it is, it says once, few, many or a class for expanded clones.

clone_size	v_call	d_call	j_call	cdr3_aa	cdr3_nt
-	TRBV7-2	-	TRBJ1-1	CASSLGYYPNTEAFF	TGTGCCAGCAGCTTAGGTTATTACCCGAACACTGAAGCTTTCTTT
-	TRBV30	TRBD2	TRBJ2-1	CAWAVAGGYEQFF	TGTGCCTGGGCCGTAGCGGGAGGTTATGAGCAGTTCTTC
-	TRBV2	TRBD2	TRBJ2-7	CASQDPAGGSYEQYF	TGTGCCAGCCAAGATCCGGCGGGAGGCTCCTACGAGCAGTACTTC
-	TRBV2	TRBD2	TRBJ2-7	CASSGLGVEQYF	TGTGCCAGCAGCGGACTAGGTGTCGAGCAGTACTTC
-	TRBV11-2	TRBD2	TRBJ2-4	CASSSVSPAGGNIQYF	TGTGCCAGCAGCTCTGTCTCCCCAGCGGGAGGAAACATTCAGTACTTC
-	TRBV7-9	-	TRBJ2-1	CASSLAGSYNEQFF	TGTGCCAGCAGCTTAGCGGGAAGCTACAATGAGCAGTTCTTC
-	TRBV5-1	-	TRBJ2-7	CASSLGGEAAYEQYF	TGCGCCAGCAGTCTGGGAGGAGAGGCCGCCTACGAGCAGTACTTC
-	TRBV7-6	TRBD1	TRBJ1-2	CASSGSGTGGDYTF	TGTGCCAGCAGCGGATCCGGGACAGGGGGAGACTACACCTTC
-	TRBV13	-	TRBJ2-1	CASSLVRQADYNEQFF	TGTGCCAGCAGCTTAGTTAGGCAAGCAGATTACAATGAGCAGTTCTTC
once	TRBV2	-	TRBJ2-7	CASGAYEQYF	TGTGCCAGCGGGGCCTACGAGCAGTACTTC
few	TRBV7-3	TRBD2	TRBJ2-2	CASSLTLAGGPSRTGELFF	TGTGCCAGCAGCTTAACACTAGCGGGAGGGCCCTCTAGAACCGGGGAGCTGTTTTTT
few	TRBV7-9	-	TRBJ1-4	CASSLISTGVQTNEKLFF	TGTGCCAGCAGCTTAATTTCGACTGGGGTACAAACTAATGAAAAACTGTTTTTT